This T cell receptor beta chain is drawn from a study of T cell changes during pregnancy in multiple sclerosis. Clones were read by immunoSEQ multiplex PCR, and TCRdb kept only the in-frame ones, dropping some. The sample has around 63,000 clones, 92% seen once. V was trimmed by 6 bases and J by 1 base, leaving 12 bases between them. CDR1 is SGHTA, CDR2 FQGNSA, per germline. CDR3 size: 14 residues. The receptor comes from a female donor with multiple sclerosis, enrolled in a pregnancy study. The specimen comprised peripheral blood, sampled after pregnancy. The chain is built from TRBV7-2 and TRBJ1-1; D gene ambiguous. CDR3 bases: TGTGCCAGCAGAACGACGGCGGAGAACACTGAAGCTTTCTTT. It yields the protein CASRTTAENTEAFF.